What follows are 31 T cell receptor beta chains derived from one specimen sequenced in a study of T cells in Graves' hyperthyroidism and ophthalmopathy. The TCR beta CDR3 regions underwent amplification using RNA transcripts as the source. HTBI primers were employed in a first-round RT-PCR of the TCR CDR3. A single record per CDR3 protein comes from TCRdb applying MiXCR to the multiplex PCR reads. The table includes under 350,000 distinct CDR3 sequences, roughly 13% detected once. The material sequenced was blood. The receptor source for this set is a woman between 40 and 55 years old with Graves' ophthalmopathy.

As concerns this clonotype: A read error is possible here, since a much larger clone lies one base away. V usage is TRBV28 and J usage is TRBJ2-2; possible D gene TRBD1, 6 bases. CDR3 length: 15 residues. Germline V gives CDR1 MDHEN, CDR2 SYDVKM. The CDR3 bases are TGTGCCAGCAGTTTTGAACAGGGAAACACCCGGGAGCTGTTTTTT. As protein: CASSFEQGNTRELFF.

This clonotype was recorded a few times. The genes are TRBV5-1 and TRBJ1-3; unclear D gene. V was pared by 1 base and J by 0 bases, with 8 bases between. The CDR3 totals 15 residues. Germline CDR1 and CDR2: SGHRS and YFSETQ. The CDR3 is CASSLNGASGNTIYF. CDR3 bases: TGCGCCAGCAGCTTGAACGGAGCCTCTGGAAACACCATATATTTT.

The chain uses TRBV11-2 and TRBJ2-5; 12 bases map to TRBD2. Germline-derived CDR1 and CDR2 are SGHAT and FQNNGV. The CDR3 has 16 residues. The V gene end was trimmed by 5 bases and the J gene end by 2 bases; junction bases not matched to a gene: 6. The CDR3 region is CASSQLAGGEQETQYF. CDR3 nucleotide sequence: TGTGCCAGCAGCCAACTAGCGGGGGGCGAACAAGAGACCCAGTACTTC.

This clonotype has at least ten counts. The chain has TRBV20-1 and TRBJ1-5; 10 bases fit TRBD1. Germline assignment: CDR1 DFQATT and CDR2 SNEGSKA (reference sequence). V lost 5 bases to trimming and J lost 0 bases; unmatched junction nucleotides: 7. CDR3 length equals 16 residues. The CDR3 loop is CSAWGQGLYSNQPQHF. CDR3 in DNA: TGCAGTGCTTGGGGACAGGGGCTATATAGCAATCAGCCCCAGCATTTT.

V gene TRBV7-2 combines with J gene TRBJ1-6; D perhaps matches TRBD1 (6 bases). CDR1 is SGHTA and CDR2 is FQGNSA in the germline V gene. The CDR3 runs to 15 residues. Between the trimmed V and J ends, which lost 5 bases and 7 bases, there was a span of 15 bases. CDR3 sequence reads: CASSPQGMGNSPLHF. DNA for the CDR3: TGTGCCAGCAGCCCACAGGGAATGGGGAATTCACCCCTCCACTTT.

The table lists this clonotype with many counts. J is TRBJ1-5 and V is TRBV2, with a weak D call TRBD1 (5 bases). The V gene lost 3 bases and the J gene lost 2 bases, with 11 bases spanning the gap. This CDR3 spans 15 amino acids. Germline loops: CDR1 SNHLY, CDR2 FYNNEI. CDR3 in amino acids: CASSDYRGGNQPQHF. DNA for the CDR3: TGTGCCAGCAGTGATTACCGGGGGGGCAATCAGCCCCAGCATTTT.

This clonotype showed up many times. The chain carries TRBV12-3 or TRBV12-4 and TRBJ2-5; D is possibly TRBD1 or TRBD2 (5 bases each). This CDR3 has 14 residues. V dropped 0 bases and J dropped 11 bases, with 16 bases sitting between them. CDR3 in DNA: TGTGCCAGCAGTTTAGCGGGGGACCTCCTTATACAGTACTTC. It yields the protein CASSLAGDLLIQYF.

This clonotype was picked up many times. The chain links TRBV11-2 to TRBJ2-7; D unclear. Deletions cut 1 base from V and 6 bases from J, with 10 bases between. Germline lookup yields CDR1 SGHAT and CDR2 FQNNGV. This CDR3 spans 13 amino acids. The CDR3 spells CASSLAAGFEQYF. For the CDR3, the DNA is TGTGCCAGCAGCTTAGCGGCTGGGTTCGAGCAGTACTTC.

In its sample, this clonotype was seen a few times. This rearrangement joins TRBV6-1 to TRBJ1-4; 7 positions match TRBD1. The CDR3 has 16 amino acids. Germline CDR1 MNHNS, CDR2 SASEGT. After removal of 8 bases from V and 6 bases from J, the junction contained 15 bases not matched to a gene. As DNA, the CDR3 is TGTGCCAGCGGCCCTTTCCTTGGGGACAGCCATGAAAAACTGTTTTTT. Protein: CASGPFLGDSHEKLFF.

In this sample, this clonotype turned up many times. This chain links TRBV27 with TRBJ1-5; D is unclear. Per germline, CDR1 MNHEY and CDR2 SMNVEV (reference sequence). The length of the CDR3 is 12 residues. Deletions cut 3 bases from V and 4 bases from J, with 4 bases between. CDR3 nucleotides: TGTGCCAGCAGTTTTTGGAATCAGCCCCAGCATTTT. Its protein product is CASSFWNQPQHF.

This clonotype appeared many times. The CDR3 spells CASSDGRLYGYTF. The CDR3, as DNA: TGCGCCAGCAGTGACGGACGGCTCTATGGCTACACCTTC. The J gene is TRBJ1-2, the V gene TRBV10-2; D unresolved. V was pared by 3 bases and J by 4 bases, with 9 bases between. The CDR3 is made up of 13 amino acids. The germline V gene encodes CDR1 WSHSY and CDR2 SAAADI.

This clonotype was counted many times. The CDR3 bases are TGTGCCAGCAGCCAACAGGGGAATCCCAAATCGACCTACGAGCAGTACTTC. Translating gives CASSQQGNPKSTYEQYF. This chain connects TRBV27 to TRBJ2-7; 7 nucleotides align to TRBD1. The germline V gene has CDR1 MNHEY and CDR2 SMNVEV (reference sequence). V lost 6 bases and J lost 2; bases outside the gene matches: 16. CDR3 length: 17 residues.

This clonotype was counted at least ten times. The rearrangement joins TRBV28 to TRBJ1-2; D might be TRBD1 (5 bases). Germline V gives CDR1 MDHEN, CDR2 SYDVKM. Trimming cost V 2 bases and J 6 bases, with 16 bases left between them. The CDR3 is 15 amino acids. As DNA, the CDR3 is TGTGCCAGCAGTTTAAGACAGAGGCCGCTCGATGGCTACACCTTC. It specifies CASSLRQRPLDGYTF.

At least ten counts were recorded for this clonotype. The rearrangement uses TRBV6-1 and TRBJ1-1; tentatively, D is TRBD1 (5 bases). Between the trimmed V and J ends, which lost 6 bases and 0 bases, there was a span of 11 bases. This CDR3 has 14 amino acids. Germline values: CDR1 MNHNS, CDR2 SASEGT. CDR3 sequence: CASRTGALNTEAFF. DNA of the CDR3: TGTGCCAGCAGGACCGGGGCGTTGAACACTGAAGCTTTCTTT.

This clonotype was seen only a few times. The gene calls are TRBV5-6 and TRBJ2-1; 14 bases are shared with TRBD2. CDR1 and CDR2 from the germline V gene are SGHDT and YYEEEE. The CDR3 length is 17 residues. V dropped 4 bases and J dropped 5; count of bases not matched to a gene: 8. CDR3 sequence (DNA): TGTGCCAGCAGCCCAGGGCCGGGACTAGCGGGGGACAATGAGCAGTTCTTC. It translates to CASSPGPGLAGDNEQFF.

Points on this clonotype: At one of its ends the junction is not consistent with the germline gene, which may arise from a read error. CDR3 in amino acids: CATSRDRASSCEQYF. Here the CDR3 DNA reads TGTGCCACCAGCAGAGATAGGGCTAGCTCCTGCGAGCAGTACTTC. The genes are TRBV15 and TRBJ2-7, with D possibly being TRBD2 (5 bases). This CDR3 comprises 15 residues. Germline CDR1 and CDR2: LNHNV and YYDKDF (reference sequence).

The sample holds many counts of this clonotype. This chain joins TRBV7-9 and TRBJ1-1, with TRBD1 as a possible D gene (5 bases). CDR1 and CDR2 from the germline V gene are SEHNR and FQNEAQ (reference sequence). The CDR3 has 15 amino acids. Trimming took off 1 base at V and 2 bases at J, with 11 bases between the two ends. The CDR3 spells CASSLGGDPNTEAFF. The CDR3 DNA reads as TGTGCCAGCAGCTTAGGAGGGGACCCCAACACTGAAGCTTTCTTT.

This clonotype showed up many times. The V gene is TRBV11-1, the J gene TRBJ2-1; TRBD1 matches at 8 bases. V dropped 0 bases and J dropped 2; count of bases not matched to a gene: 3. The germline V gene encodes CDR1 SGHAT and CDR2 FQDESV (reference sequence). The CDR3 extends over 16 amino acids. CDR3 protein: CASSLAPGGAYNEQFF. DNA for the CDR3: TGTGCCAGCAGCTTAGCGCCAGGGGGCGCCTACAATGAGCAGTTCTTC.

The rearrangement links TRBV2 to TRBJ2-1; the D gene could be TRBD1 or TRBD2 (5 bases each). The germline CDR1 and CDR2 sequences are SNHLY and FYNNEI. The V and J ends lost 7 bases and 3 bases respectively, with 19 bases between them. The CDR3 is 16 amino acids. The CDR3 DNA is TGTGCCAGCACAAAGACGGGACCAAGCTACTACAATGAGCAGTTCTTC. This encodes CASTKTGPSYYNEQFF.

This clonotype showed up many times. V gene TRBV28 combines with J gene TRBJ1-2; 8 bases map to TRBD1. The CDR3 contains 14 residues. CDR1 and CDR2 from the germline V gene are MDHEN and SYDVKM. Trimming removed 5 bases from V and 5 bases from J; junction bases left unmatched: 7. As DNA, the CDR3 is TGTGCCAGCAGTCCCCCAGGGGGCTTGTATGGCTACACCTTC. Amino acid sequence: CASSPPGGLYGYTF.

Details on this clonotype: It may be a read error: a sequence one base away is much more abundant. The chain carries TRBV7-9 and TRBJ2-3; TRBD2 matches at 7 bases. The CDR3 totals 16 residues. Per the germline V gene, CDR1 is SEHNR and CDR2 is FQNEAQ (reference sequence). V shed 5 bases, J shed 2 bases, and the junction held 10 bases outside the gene matches. CDR3 bases: TGTGCCAGCAGCCGGGCTGGGAGGGCAGACACAGATACGCAGTATTTT. It is translated as CASSRAGRADTDTQYF.

Ten or more counts support this clonotype. The chain combines TRBV19 with TRBJ2-1, with D possibly matching TRBD1 (5 bases). Germline V CDR1 and CDR2: LNHDA, SQIVND (reference sequence). The CDR3 extends over 13 amino acids. Trimming cost V 2 bases and J 7 bases, with 9 bases left between them. CDR3 DNA sequence: TGTGCCAGTAGTATATCCAGGGATAATGAGCAGTTCTTC. This codes for CASSISRDNEQFF.

This clonotype was seen many times. This rearrangement joins TRBV20-1 to TRBJ2-7; 10 nucleotides align to TRBD1. The germline V gene has CDR1 DFQATT and CDR2 SNEGSKA (reference sequence). This CDR3 region has 16 residues. The V and J ends lost 0 bases and 7 bases, in that order; junction bases with no gene match: 12. CDR3 DNA: TGCAGTGCTAGAGATTGGGGGACAGGGGATAAACGGGAGCAGTACTTC. This translates into CSARDWGTGDKREQYF.

V is TRBV20-1 and J is TRBJ2-2; tentative D call: TRBD2 (5 bases). Trimming pared 1 base from V and 2 bases from J, leaving 8 bases between. Germline V gene sequence: CDR1 DFQATT, CDR2 SNEGSKA (reference sequence). The CDR3 length is 14 residues. The CDR3 nucleotides read TGCAGTGCTAGAGCCTCTAGCAACACCGGGGAGCTGTTTTTT. It codes for CSARASSNTGELFF.

This clonotype appeared many times. The gene calls are TRBV12-3 or TRBV12-4 and TRBJ2-3; 7 bases line up with TRBD1. This CDR3 comprises 14 residues. The J segment lost 3 bases and the V segment lost 3 bases, leaving 3 bases of the junction unmatched. Written as DNA, the CDR3 is TGTGCCAGCAGTTTGGTACAGGGGACAGATACGCAGTATTTT. Its translation: CASSLVQGTDTQYF.

This clonotype was observed at least ten times. This chain connects TRBV28 to TRBJ2-7, with 13 bases matching TRBD2. V was clipped by 6 bases and J by 5 bases; unmatched bases: 7. Germline values: CDR1 MDHEN, CDR2 SYDVKM. The CDR3 spans 15 residues. The CDR3 loop reads CASRLLAGGSHEQYF. The CDR3 bases are TGTGCCAGCAGGCTACTAGCGGGAGGGTCCCACGAGCAGTACTTC.

This clonotype was picked up many times. The genes are TRBV9 and TRBJ1-5; D not resolved. V lost 0 bases to trimming and J lost 1 base, with 2 bases between them. This CDR3 comprises 13 residues. CDR1 and CDR2 (germline): SGDLS, YYNGEE. CDR3 sequence reads: CASSVGSNQPQHF. The DNA for the CDR3 is TGTGCCAGCAGCGTAGGAAGCAATCAGCCCCAGCATTTT.

This clonotype was counted at least ten times. The V gene is TRBV29-1, the J gene TRBJ2-1, with TRBD1 matching over 10 bases. The V gene's germline CDR1 is SQVTM and CDR2 ANQGSEA. V lost 6 bases to trimming and J lost 9 bases; unmatched junction nucleotides: 2. The length of the CDR3 is 11 residues. The CDR3 DNA follows: TGCAGCGTGACAGGGGGCGGTGAGCAGTTCTTC. It yields the protein CSVTGGGEQFF.

This clonotype has at least ten counts. This chain links TRBV12-3 or TRBV12-4 with TRBJ2-7; perhaps TRBD1 as D (5 bases). The V and J ends lost 3 bases and 2 bases respectively, with 14 bases between them. The CDR3 totals 15 residues. CDR3 bases: TGTGCCAGCAGTTTCCCCCCAGCAGGGACCTACGAGCAGTACTTC. Its translation: CASSFPPAGTYEQYF.

The chain couples TRBV7-6 to TRBJ2-1; a possible D gene is TRBD1 (5 bases). This CDR3 contains 17 residues. Germline V lookup: CDR1 SGHVS, CDR2 FNYEAQ. Trimming stripped 5 bases from V and 4 bases from J, with 21 bases between. The CDR3 loop is CASSRSLGQGRYNEQFF. Written as DNA, the CDR3 is TGTGCCAGCAGCCGCTCGCTCGGTCAGGGCCGATACAATGAGCAGTTCTTC.

This chain links TRBV19 with TRBJ2-2, with 7 positions matching TRBD1. CDR1 LNHDA and CDR2 SQIVND come from the germline V gene (reference sequence). With 7 bases clipped from V and 0 bases from J, the junction kept 8 bases outside the gene matches. The CDR3 covers 16 residues. The CDR3 sequence: CASTPRQGANTGELFF. The CDR3, as DNA: TGTGCCAGTACCCCCAGACAGGGCGCGAACACCGGGGAGCTGTTTTTT.